A single TCR beta chain is shown here with its context. Repertoires were generated with immunoSEQ multiplex PCR, while TCRdb's copy carries only in-frame clones and drops some. The sample lists about 270,000 clones, around 90% seen once, with 2% to 2.5% in the top ten. The data belong to a study of blood T cell repertoires in COVID-19. This TCR derives from a man aged 50-59 years with acute or convalescent COVID-19. The sequenced sample consisted of peripheral blood.

In DNA, the CDR3 is TGTGCCAGCAGCCGAATCCCCGACAGCCCGTCTGGCTACACCTTC. Translation gives CASSRIPDSPSGYTF. The V call is TRBV3-1 (or the pseudogene TRBV3-2), the J call TRBJ1-2, with D perhaps TRBD1 (5 bases). The length of the CDR3 is 15 residues. CDR1 and CDR2 from the germline V gene are LGHDT and YNNKEL (reference sequence). Trimming shortened V by 4 bases and J by 7 bases, and 19 bases separated the two germline ends.